A single sample gave rise to the 29 T cell receptor beta chains below, sequenced in a study of beta chain features in type 1 diabetes (dated by TCRdb to 2016 to 2019). Preparation of the library involved the immunoSEQ multiplex PCR assay. All of the isolated RNA was reverse transcribed with the High Capacity cDNA Reverse Transcription Kit, so expressed TCRB transcripts were sequenced. In TCRdb, the immuneACCESS table is reduced to in-frame sequences with V and J assigned. These tables do not hold every clone; where another copy was compared, an unresolved V gene accounts for under half, and the others remain unexplained. The sample contains hundreds of thousands of clones, around a sixth of them found a single time. The ten largest make up roughly 0.098% of the sample. Material: naive CD4+ T cells from blood. Interpreted using the paper, the cell subset or site label stands for: true naive CD4+ T cells. These receptors were collected from a man younger than 35 in good health.

The chain links TRBV4-2 to TRBJ2-3, with D tentatively TRBD2 (5 bases). Germline V CDR1 and CDR2: LGHNA, YNFKEQ. CDR3 length: 16 amino acids. The ends were cut back, 1 base at V and 0 bases at J, with 11 bases in the middle. The DNA of the CDR3 is TGTGCCAGCAGCCAAGGTCCCTCGGGGAGCACAGATACGCAGTATTTT. Its translation is CASSQGPSGSTDTQYF.

This chain connects TRBV2 to TRBJ2-7, with 8 bases identical to TRBD2. The CDR3 sequence is 11 residues long. Germline V gene sequence: CDR1 SNHLY, CDR2 FYNNEI. Trimming at V came to 8 bases and at J to 3 bases, leaving 0 bases not matched to a gene. CDR3 residues: CASAGGYEQYF. In DNA form, the CDR3 reads TGTGCCAGCGCGGGGGGCTACGAGCAGTACTTC.

The rearrangement joins TRBV28 to TRBJ2-4, with D hard to call. This CDR3 spans 16 amino acids. The V end was cut by 1 base, the J end by 0 bases, with 10 bases between. Germline assignment: CDR1 MDHEN and CDR2 SYDVKM. DNA for the CDR3: TGTGCCAGCAGTTTATCGGGCACCAGAGCCAAAAACATTCAGTACTTC. This sequence encodes CASSLSGTRAKNIQYF.

This clone was picked up one time. This sequence joins TRBV28 and TRBJ1-2; 9 nucleotides match TRBD1. The CDR3 sequence is 15 residues long. Germline lookup yields CDR1 MDHEN and CDR2 SYDVKM. The V segment lost 6 bases and the J segment 6 bases; nucleotides outside the gene matches: 11. The DNA for the CDR3 is TGTGCCAGCAGCATACCCCTGGGACAGGGCCATGGCTACACCTTC. Its translation is CASSIPLGQGHGYTF.

This clone was counted a few times. V is TRBV2 and J is TRBJ1-2; 9 bases are shared with TRBD1. In germline, CDR1 is SNHLY, CDR2 FYNNEI. V lost 6 bases and J lost 13; bases outside the gene matches: 9. The CDR3 contains 12 residues. CDR3 DNA: TGTGCCAGCAGAGGAGGACAGGGGATAGCCACCTTC. Translation: CASRGGQGIATF.

This clone showed up just a few times. The chain joins TRBV29-1 to TRBJ2-5; D is uncertain. The last part of the DNA fits TRBJ2-7 better; the J call may be wrong. The CDR3 runs to 11 residues. Germline V gene data show CDR1 as SQVTM and CDR2 as ANQGSEA. CDR3 bases: TGCAGCGTTGCTCGAGGATACGAGCAGTACTTC. Translated, it gives CSVARGYEQYF.

This clone turned up a few times. V gene TRBV28 combines with J gene TRBJ1-1; D remains unclear. The CDR3 runs to 14 residues. Germline V CDR1 and CDR2: MDHEN, SYDVKM. Deletions cut 6 bases from V and 6 bases from J, with 17 bases between. The CDR3 protein is CASRLVGQTSEAFF. The CDR3 DNA follows: TGTGCCAGCAGGCTGGTTGGCCAGACTTCTGAAGCTTTCTTT.

CDR3 sequence reads: CASSLRTSGISNHNEQFF. CDR3 sequence (DNA): TGTGCCAGCAGTCTTAGGACTAGCGGGATTAGTAACCACAATGAGCAGTTCTTC. This chain joins TRBV27 and TRBJ2-1, with 12 nucleotides matching TRBD2. V lost 5 bases, J lost 5 bases, and 13 bases stayed unmatched. The germline V gene has CDR1 MNHEY and CDR2 SMNVEV (reference sequence). The CDR3 has 18 residues.

For the CDR3, the DNA is TGTGCCAGCAGCTATCCCAGTGTCAGGGGGCGGTACGAGCAGTACTTC. Its protein product is CASSYPSVRGRYEQYF. This chain links TRBV10-3 with TRBJ2-7; 8 bases map to TRBD1. The germline CDR1 and CDR2 sequences are ENHRY and SYGVKD. This CDR3 is built from 16 residues. V trimming: 10 bases; J trimming: 4 bases; junction bases outside the gene matches: 18.

This clone was seen a handful of times. The V and J genes are TRBV7-2 and TRBJ2-3, with 13 bases fitting TRBD2. Germline values: CDR1 SGHTA, CDR2 FQGNSA. This CDR3 has 16 amino acids. V lost 5 bases, J lost 7 bases, and 9 bases stayed unmatched. The CDR3 DNA is TGTGCCAGCAGCCCCCCCGGACTAGCGGGAGCGAATACGCAGTATTTT. Translated, it gives CASSPPGLAGANTQYF.

The genes are TRBV30 and TRBJ1-5; the D gene is possibly TRBD1 (5 bases). The germline V gene encodes CDR1 GTSNPN and CDR2 SVGIG (reference sequence). The CDR3 is 14 amino acids. Trimming took 1 base from V and 9 from J, leaving 16 bases between them. The chain's CDR3 is CAWSGIQGDRPQHF. DNA for the CDR3: TGTGCCTGGAGTGGGATCCAGGGAGATCGGCCCCAGCATTTT. The full variable domain, rest sourced from reference TRBV30 and TRBJ1-5, is SQTIHQWPATLVQPVGSPLSLECTVEGTSNPNLYWYRQAAGRGLQLLFYSVGIGQISSEVPQNLSASRPQDRQFILSSKKLLLSDSGFYLCAWSGIQGDRPQHFGDGTRLSIL.

The chain employs TRBV2 and TRBJ1-5; D is possibly TRBD1 (5 bases). V lost 0 bases and J 6 bases, leaving 15 bases between the germline ends. CDR3 size: 16 residues. CDR1 and CDR2 (germline): SNHLY, FYNNEI. The DNA for the CDR3 is TGTGCCAGCAGTGAAGCGGGGCAGTGGGGGTTTCAGCCCCAGCATTTT. This sequence encodes CASSEAGQWGFQPQHF.

V usage is TRBV9 and J usage is TRBJ2-7; D tentatively reads TRBD1 or TRBD2 (5 bases each). The CDR3 is made up of 14 amino acids. Germline lookup yields CDR1 SGDLS and CDR2 YYNGEE. V dropped 4 bases and J dropped 0 bases, with 11 bases sitting between them. DNA for the CDR3: TGTGCCAGCAGCCAGGGTGGAGGCTCCTACGAGCAGTACTTC. This translates into CASSQGGGSYEQYF.

This chain connects TRBV14 to TRBJ2-5, with 9 bases fitting TRBD1. The length of the CDR3 is 15 residues. With 4 bases clipped from V and 2 bases from J, the junction kept 5 bases outside the gene matches. Per germline, CDR1 SGHDN and CDR2 FVKESK. CDR3 bases: TGTGCCAGCAGCCGCGACAGGGGGAGGCAAGAGACCCAGTACTTC. Amino acids: CASSRDRGRQETQYF.

This clone was recorded a few times. V gene TRBV7-3 combines with J gene TRBJ2-2; 9 positions agree with TRBD2. The length of the CDR3 is 16 residues. Germline loops: CDR1 SGHTA, CDR2 FQGTGA. V was pared by 3 bases and J by 2 bases, with 4 bases of the junction left unmatched. This CDR3 reads CASSFPTSGNTGELFF. Written as DNA, the CDR3 is TGTGCCAGCAGCTTTCCGACTAGCGGTAACACCGGGGAGCTGTTTTTT. Combining the CDR3 with reference TRBV7-3 and TRBJ2-2 gives the whole variable domain GAGVSQTPSNKVTEKGKYVELRCDPISGHTALYWYRQSLGQGPEFLIYFQGTGAADDSGLPNDRFFAVRPEGSVSTLKIQRTERGDSAVYLCASSFPTSGNTGELFFGEGSRLTVL.

This clone was counted a few times. The rearrangement uses TRBV28 and TRBJ2-2, with 11 bases lining up with TRBD2. This CDR3 has 16 residues. V shed 8 bases, J shed 1 base, and the junction held 6 bases outside the gene matches. Germline lookup yields CDR1 MDHEN and CDR2 SYDVKM. CDR3 coding DNA: TGTGCCAGCGTTACGGGGACTAGCGGGAACACCGGGGAGCTGTTTTTT. It translates to CASVTGTSGNTGELFF.

The rearrangement joins TRBV27 to TRBJ1-5; 9 bases agree with TRBD1. V lost 6 bases to trimming and J lost 2 bases; unmatched junction nucleotides: 8. The CDR3 is 16 amino acids. CDR1 and CDR2 from the germline V gene are MNHEY and SMNVEV (reference sequence). CDR3 nucleotides: TGTGCCAGCAGCCTAGGGACAGGGAAGGGCAATCAGCCCCAGCATTTT. Protein: CASSLGTGKGNQPQHF.

This clone came up a few times. V is TRBV7-3 and J is TRBJ2-1; TRBD1 matches at 8 bases. This CDR3 is built from 14 residues. V shed 4 bases and J 7 bases; nucleotides not matched to a gene: 6. Per the germline V gene, CDR1 is SGHTA and CDR2 is FQGTGA. In nucleotides, the CDR3 is TGTGCCAGCAGCTCACCAGGGGGCCGGAATGAGCAGTTCTTC. Translating gives CASSSPGGRNEQFF.

This clone turned up a few times. J is TRBJ2-7 and V is TRBV15, with D possibly matching TRBD1 (5 bases). Looked up from germline, CDR1 is LNHNV and CDR2 is YYDKDF (reference sequence). This CDR3 region has 14 residues. Trimming cost V 2 bases and J 1 base, with 9 bases left between them. The CDR3 region has the DNA TGTGCCACCAGCAGAATACAGGTATCCTACGAGCAGTACTTC. Translation: CATSRIQVSYEQYF.

This clone was counted between two and nine times. The chain combines TRBV28 with TRBJ1-2; the match to TRBD1 covers 8 bases. V trimming: 10 bases; J trimming: 7 bases; junction bases outside the gene matches: 26. The CDR3 is 18 amino acids. CDR1 is MDHEN and CDR2 is SYDVKM in the germline V gene. CDR3 DNA: TGTGCCACCTCCAAAGGCCCGGGACAGGCTCTTATTGACGGTGGCTACACCTTC. Encoded protein: CATSKGPGQALIDGGYTF.

This clone appeared a few times. The chain employs TRBV5-1 and TRBJ2-3, with D possibly TRBD2 on 6 matching bases. The CDR3 extends over 15 amino acids. Germline V lookup: CDR1 SGHRS, CDR2 YFSETQ. Trimming left V 0 bases short and J 4 bases short, with 12 bases between. The CDR3 coding sequence is TGCGCCAGCAGCTTGGCCAGGACTATAGCAGATACGCAGTATTTT. Translated, it gives CASSLARTIADTQYF.

The chain recombines TRBV9 with TRBJ1-2, with a possible D match to TRBD1 (5 bases). This CDR3 comprises 15 residues. With 7 bases removed from V and 4 bases from J, the gap between germline ends came to 20 bases. Germline lookup yields CDR1 SGDLS and CDR2 YYNGEE. The CDR3 coding sequence is TGTGCCAGCTCGATGGATGGGGGTCCTTTCTATGGCTACACCTTC. This encodes CASSMDGGPFYGYTF.

The chain joins TRBV10-3 to TRBJ1-2, with D perhaps TRBD1 (5 bases). The CDR3 loop spans 15 amino acids. V lost 6 bases to trimming and J lost 4 bases, with 18 bases between them. Germline lookup yields CDR1 ENHRY and CDR2 SYGVKD. CDR3 in amino acids: CAIRGDGLTFYGYTF. The CDR3 coding sequence is TGTGCCATCAGAGGGGACGGATTAACATTCTATGGCTACACCTTC.

For this clone: Different DNA sequences within this sample yield the same CDR3. The rearrangement uses TRBV28 and TRBJ2-1; D gene ambiguous. Germline CDR1 and CDR2: MDHEN and SYDVKM. The CDR3 contains 11 residues. Between the trimmed V and J ends, which lost 1 base and 5 bases, there was a span of 0 bases. As DNA, the CDR3 is TGTGCCAGCAGTTTATACAATGAGCAGTTCTTC. This translates into CASSLYNEQFF. The variable domain in full, with the rest retrieved from reference TRBV28 and TRBJ2-1, is DVKVTQSSRYLVKRTGEKVFLECVQDMDHENMFWYRQDPGLGLRLIYFSYDVKMKEKGDIPEGYSVSREKKERFSLILESASTNQTSMYLCASSLYNEQFFGPGTRLTVL.

The genes are TRBV19 and TRBJ2-7, with TRBD2 identical over 8 bases. CDR1 and CDR2 (germline): LNHDA, SQIVND (reference sequence). CDR3 length equals 12 residues. V lost 9 bases to trimming and J lost 5 bases; unmatched junction nucleotides: 6. DNA of the CDR3: TGTGCCAGGGGGACTAGTATCCACGAGCAGTACTTC. As protein: CARGTSIHEQYF.

The J gene is TRBJ2-4, the V gene TRBV9; 8 bases are shared with TRBD2. The CDR3 is made up of 16 amino acids. Germline CDR1 reads SGDLS; CDR2 reads YYNGEE. Losses at the gene ends were 4 bases for V and 3 bases for J; bases not matched to a gene: 9. The CDR3 region has the DNA TGTGCCAGCAGCTCGGGTAGCGGGGCAAACAAAAACATTCAGTACTTC. It encodes CASSSGSGANKNIQYF.

Only a few counts were recorded for this clone. J is TRBJ1-2 and V is TRBV30; D unclear. The CDR3 is 14 residues long. V shed 0 bases and J shed 4 bases, with 12 bases lying between them. CDR1 is GTSNPN and CDR2 is SVGIG in the germline V gene (reference sequence). This chain's CDR3 is CAWSVAGKTYGYTF. CDR3 sequence (DNA): TGTGCCTGGAGTGTGGCAGGAAAAACCTATGGCTACACCTTC. Supplemented by reference TRBV30 and TRBJ1-2, the full variable domain reads SQTIHQWPATLVQPVGSPLSLECTVEGTSNPNLYWYRQAAGRGLQLLFYSVGIGQISSEVPQNLSASRPQDRQFILSSKKLLLSDSGFYLCAWSVAGKTYGYTFGSGTRLTVV.

A few counts support this clone. The chain employs TRBV9 and TRBJ2-1; tentatively, D is TRBD2 (6 bases). This CDR3 comprises 15 residues. The V gene lost 2 bases and the J gene lost 6 bases, with 15 bases spanning the gap. The germline V gene has CDR1 SGDLS and CDR2 YYNGEE. The CDR3 loop is CASSVTSSIPNEQFF. CDR3 bases: TGTGCCAGCAGCGTCACTAGCTCAATCCCCAATGAGCAGTTCTTC. The whole variable domain, remainder taken from reference TRBV9 and TRBJ2-1, is DSGVTQTPKHLITATGQRVTLRCSPRSGDLSVYWYQQSLDQGLQFLIQYYNGEERAKGNILERFSAQQFPDLHSELNLSSLELGDSALYFCASSVTSSIPNEQFFGPGTRLTVL.

In this sample, this clone turned up a few times. This chain joins TRBV4-3 and TRBJ2-3; weak D call: TRBD2 (5 bases). The CDR3 sequence is 16 residues long. CDR1 and CDR2 from the germline V gene are LGHNA and YSLEER. Trimming shortened V by 4 bases and J by 2 bases, and 16 bases separated the two germline ends. The DNA of the CDR3 is TGCGCCAGCAGCCCCCGGATTGGACGGGACACAGATACGCAGTATTTT. Protein product: CASSPRIGRDTDTQYF.